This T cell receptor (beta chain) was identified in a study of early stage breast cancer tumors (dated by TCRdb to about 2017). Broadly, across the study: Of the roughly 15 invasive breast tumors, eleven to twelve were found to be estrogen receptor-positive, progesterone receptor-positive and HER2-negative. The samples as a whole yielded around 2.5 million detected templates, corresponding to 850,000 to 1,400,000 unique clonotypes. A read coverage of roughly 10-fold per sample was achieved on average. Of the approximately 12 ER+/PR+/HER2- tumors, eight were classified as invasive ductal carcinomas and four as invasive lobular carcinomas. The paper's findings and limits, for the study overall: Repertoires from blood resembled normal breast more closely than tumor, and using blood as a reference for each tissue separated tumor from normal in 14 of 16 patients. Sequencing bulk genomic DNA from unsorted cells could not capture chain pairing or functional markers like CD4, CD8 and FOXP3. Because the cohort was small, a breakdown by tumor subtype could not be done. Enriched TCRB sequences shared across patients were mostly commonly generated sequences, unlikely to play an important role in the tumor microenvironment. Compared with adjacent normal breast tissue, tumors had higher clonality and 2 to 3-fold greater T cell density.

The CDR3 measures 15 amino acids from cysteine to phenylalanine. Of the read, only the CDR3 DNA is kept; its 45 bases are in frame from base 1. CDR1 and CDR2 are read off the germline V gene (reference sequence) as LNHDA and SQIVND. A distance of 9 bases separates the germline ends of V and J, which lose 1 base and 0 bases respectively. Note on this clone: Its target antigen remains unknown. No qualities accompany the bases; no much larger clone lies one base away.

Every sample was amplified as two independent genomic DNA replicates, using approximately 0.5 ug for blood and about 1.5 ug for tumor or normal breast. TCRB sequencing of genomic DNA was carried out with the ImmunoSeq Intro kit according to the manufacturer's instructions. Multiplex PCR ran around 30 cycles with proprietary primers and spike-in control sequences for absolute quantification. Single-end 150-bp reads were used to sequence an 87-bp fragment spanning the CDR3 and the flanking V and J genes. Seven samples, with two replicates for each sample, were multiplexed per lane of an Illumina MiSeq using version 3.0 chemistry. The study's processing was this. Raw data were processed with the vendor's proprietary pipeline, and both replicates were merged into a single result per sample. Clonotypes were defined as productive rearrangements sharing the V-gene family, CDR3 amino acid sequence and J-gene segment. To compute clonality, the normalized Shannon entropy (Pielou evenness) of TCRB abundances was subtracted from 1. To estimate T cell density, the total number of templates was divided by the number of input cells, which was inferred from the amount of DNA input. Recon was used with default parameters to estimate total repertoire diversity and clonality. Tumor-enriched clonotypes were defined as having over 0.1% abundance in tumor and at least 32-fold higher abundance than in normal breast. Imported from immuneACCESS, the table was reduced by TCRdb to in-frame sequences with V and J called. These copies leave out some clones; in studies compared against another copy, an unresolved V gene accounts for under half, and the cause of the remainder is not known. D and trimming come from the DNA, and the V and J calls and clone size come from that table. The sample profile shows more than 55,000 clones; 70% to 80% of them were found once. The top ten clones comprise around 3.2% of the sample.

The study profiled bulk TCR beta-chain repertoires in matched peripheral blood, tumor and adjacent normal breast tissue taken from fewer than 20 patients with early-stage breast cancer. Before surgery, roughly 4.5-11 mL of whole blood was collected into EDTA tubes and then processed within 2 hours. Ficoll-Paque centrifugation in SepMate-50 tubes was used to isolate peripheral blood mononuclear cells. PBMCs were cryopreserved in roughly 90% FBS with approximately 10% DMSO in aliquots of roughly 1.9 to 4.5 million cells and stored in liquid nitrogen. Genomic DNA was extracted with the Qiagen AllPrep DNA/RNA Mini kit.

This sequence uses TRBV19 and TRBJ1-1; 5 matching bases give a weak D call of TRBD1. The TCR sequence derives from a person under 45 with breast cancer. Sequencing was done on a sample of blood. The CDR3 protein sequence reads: CASSIGAGLNTEAFF. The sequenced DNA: TGTGCCAGTAGTATAGGCGCAGGGTTGAACACTGAAGCTTTCTTT.